Listed here are 20 T cell receptor beta chains from one sample, sequenced in a study of blood T cells in healthy people across ages. A second PCR, run for roughly 7 to 12 cycles, used a sample-barcoded 5' primer plus a J-beta primer mix. One entry per CDR3 protein results from TCRdb running MiXCR on the 5' RACE reads. The sample shows 1.8 million or so distinct CDR3 sequences, 35% to 50% of them seen only once. Input material: blood. All receptors derive from a human donor in good health.

The chain links TRBV20-1 to TRBJ2-7; D is unclear. Germline CDR1 and CDR2: DFQATT and SNEGSKA (reference sequence). The CDR3 is made up of 12 amino acids. Trimming shortened V by 5 bases and J by 3 bases, and 11 bases separated the two germline ends. CDR3 sequence reads: CSAASLIYEQYF. In DNA, the CDR3 is TGCAGTGCTGCTAGTTTAATCTACGAGCAGTACTTC.

The sample holds one count of this clonotype. The gene calls are TRBV6-1 and TRBJ1-1; D call uncertain. The ends were cut back, 1 base at V and 0 bases at J, with 15 bases in the middle. Germline V gives CDR1 MNHNS, CDR2 SASEGT. The CDR3 sequence is 17 residues long. In DNA form, the CDR3 reads TGTGCCAGCAGTGAAGAATGGGAGGCGAAAATGAACACTGAAGCTTTCTTT. This encodes CASSEEWEAKMNTEAFF.

This clonotype appeared a few times. The rearrangement uses TRBV20-1 and TRBJ2-4; D may be TRBD2 (5 bases). TRBJ2-7 explains the end of the DNA better; the J call may be wrong. The V gene's germline CDR1 is DFQATT and CDR2 SNEGSKA (reference sequence). The CDR3 has 14 amino acids. The CDR3 region is CSARVEGFFHEQYF. The CDR3 nucleotides read TGCAGTGCTAGAGTCGAGGGTTTCTTCCACGAGCAGTACTTC.

The J gene is TRBJ1-6, the V gene TRBV12-3 or TRBV12-4, with unresolved D. The CDR3 is 14 amino acids. V dropped 5 bases and J dropped 7 bases, with 12 bases sitting between them. CDR3 sequence (DNA): TGTGCCAGCAGTCCCACGGTTGGGAATTCACCCCTCCACTTT. Its protein product is CASSPTVGNSPLHF.

The chain combines TRBV11-2 with TRBJ1-2, with a possible D match to TRBD1 (5 bases). The CDR3 sequence is 14 residues long. Germline V gene lookup returns CDR1 SGHAT and CDR2 FQNNGV. V was pared by 7 bases and J by 5 bases, with 17 bases between. The CDR3 reads CASTHGTGTYGYTF. The CDR3 DNA reads TGTGCCAGCACCCATGGGACGGGGACGTATGGCTACACCTTC.

This chain joins TRBV12-3 or TRBV12-4 and TRBJ2-7; D not certain. The germline V and J ends were trimmed by 2 bases and 5 bases, with 13 bases remaining between them. The CDR3 sequence is 14 residues long. The CDR3 nucleotides are TGTGCCAGCAGTTTAAGCCAGATAAAGAACGAGCAGTACTTC. Its protein is CASSLSQIKNEQYF.

The V and J genes are TRBV7-9 and TRBJ2-1; 7 nucleotides align to TRBD1. This CDR3 contains 14 residues. Germline V gene lookup returns CDR1 SEHNR and CDR2 FQNEAQ (reference sequence). With 5 bases clipped from V and 10 bases from J, the junction kept 11 bases outside the gene matches. The CDR3 reads CASSVTKQGHEQFF. CDR3 coding DNA: TGTGCCAGCAGCGTAACTAAACAGGGGCACGAGCAGTTCTTC.

V and J are TRBV5-1 and TRBJ1-2; tentative D call: TRBD1 (5 bases). Trimming took 5 bases from V and 4 from J, leaving 15 bases between them. The CDR3 loop spans 14 amino acids. The V gene's germline CDR1 is SGHRS and CDR2 YFSETQ. Written as DNA, the CDR3 is TGCGCCAGCAGAGGGGAGGTGACCACCTATGGCTACACCTTC. Residues: CASRGEVTTYGYTF.

The rearrangement joins TRBV27 to TRBJ1-5; D ambiguous. This CDR3 is 15 amino acids long. V shed 4 bases and J shed 4 bases, with 14 bases lying between them. Germline-derived CDR1 and CDR2 are MNHEY and SMNVEV (reference sequence). CDR3 amino acids: CASSSVDGYNQPQHF. The CDR3 region has the DNA TGTGCCAGCAGTTCAGTTGACGGTTATAATCAGCCCCAGCATTTT.

This chain links TRBV11-2 with TRBJ1-3; D ambiguous. This CDR3 spans 14 amino acids. V was shortened by 6 bases and J by 0 bases, with 9 bases between the two germline ends. Per germline, CDR1 SGHAT and CDR2 FQNNGV. The CDR3 bases are TGTGCCAGCAGTTCTTCCGTCTCTGGAAACACCATATATTTT. This codes for CASSSSVSGNTIYF.

This clonotype was recorded a few times. V and J are TRBV9 and TRBJ2-5; weak D call: TRBD2 (6 bases). The CDR3 sequence is 15 residues long. V was clipped by 4 bases and J by 4 bases, with 17 bases between them. CDR1 is SGDLS and CDR2 is YYNGEE in the germline V gene. The CDR3 reads CASSPSGVSSETQYF. CDR3 bases: TGTGCCAGCAGCCCTTCGGGAGTTTCATCAGAGACCCAGTACTTC.

This clonotype appeared a few times. V is TRBV7-6 and J is TRBJ2-1; 10 bases line up with TRBD1. CDR1 is SGHVS, CDR2 FNYEAQ, per germline. The trim removed 5 bases at V and 4 bases at J, leaving 8 bases unmatched. This CDR3 is built from 16 residues. CDR3 residues: CASSPRDRGLYNEQFF. CDR3 DNA: TGTGCCAGCAGCCCACGGGACAGGGGTTTATACAATGAGCAGTTCTTC.

For the CDR3, the DNA is TGTGCCAGCACCTCCGGGGGGTTCACTAATGAAAAACTGTTTTTT. Amino acids: CASTSGGFTNEKLFF. The chain is built from TRBV28 and TRBJ1-4, with D maybe TRBD1 (5 bases). There are 15 residues in the CDR3. V was trimmed by 7 bases and J by 2 bases, leaving 14 bases between them. CDR1 and CDR2 from the germline V gene are MDHEN and SYDVKM.

For this clonotype: A much larger clone lies a single base off, so this may be a read error. V is TRBV4-3 and J is TRBJ2-7, with 7 bases lining up with TRBD1. CDR1 and CDR2 from the germline V gene are LGHNA and YSLEER. CDR3 size: 14 residues. Here the CDR3 reads CASSPDRRSYVQYF. CDR3 nucleotide sequence: TGCGCCAGCAGCCCGGACAGGCGCTCCTACGTGCAGTACTTC.

The chain is built from TRBV7-8 and TRBJ1-2; TRBD1 might be the D (6 bases). Looked up from germline, CDR1 is SGHVS and CDR2 is FQNEAQ. The length of the CDR3 is 15 residues. The germline V and J ends were trimmed by 1 base and 9 bases, with 18 bases remaining between them. The CDR3 loop is CASSLGLVSGDRYTF. The CDR3 DNA follows: TGTGCCAGCAGCTTAGGTTTGGTGTCAGGGGATCGCTACACCTTC.

This clonotype was observed a single time. A read error may produce the germline difference seen at one junction end. The V call is TRBV3-1, the J call TRBJ2-7; tentatively, D is TRBD2 (7 bases). Germline CDR1 and CDR2: LGHDT and YNNKEL (reference sequence). CDR3 length equals 17 residues. The CDR3 DNA follows: TGTGTCAGCAGCCAAGTGACGGGCGGGGGCGCGTCCTACGAGCAGTACTTC. Protein product: CVSSQVTGGGASYEQYF.

The gene calls are TRBV20-1 and TRBJ1-5; D gene ambiguous. CDR3 length: 15 residues. Germline values: CDR1 DFQATT, CDR2 SNEGSKA (reference sequence). Trimming shortened V by 0 bases and J by 3 bases, and 12 bases separated the two germline ends. In DNA, the CDR3 is TGCAGTGCTAGAGATGGGCGGCAGTTCAATCAGCCCCAGCATTTT. Amino acids: CSARDGRQFNQPQHF.

The V call is TRBV4-1, the J call TRBJ2-7; 7 bases agree with TRBD1. Germline CDR1 MGHRA, CDR2 YSYEKL. This CDR3 spans 15 amino acids. V lost 1 base, J lost 0 bases, and 3 bases stayed unmatched. The DNA of the CDR3 is TGCGCCAGCAGCCAAGCCGGGACAGCCTCCTACGAGCAGTACTTC. Protein: CASSQAGTASYEQYF.

About this clonotype: The junction departs from germline at one end; a sequencing error may be responsible. V gene TRBV12-3 or TRBV12-4 combines with J gene TRBJ2-7; 9 bases agree with TRBD2. The CDR3 loop spans 13 amino acids. The CDR3 region is CTSGGQGQYEQYF. Written as DNA, the CDR3 is TGTACCAGCGGGGGGCAGGGCCAATACGAGCAGTACTTC.

The rearrangement uses TRBV7-2 and TRBJ1-4; 12 bases match TRBD1. This CDR3 region has 19 residues. Per germline, CDR1 SGHTA and CDR2 FQGNSA. The V and J ends lost 5 bases and 6 bases, in that order; junction bases with no gene match: 16. CDR3 nucleotide sequence: TGTGCCAGCAGCCCTCCCCGCCGGGACAGGGGGCTTGGAGATGAAAAACTGTTTTTT. It specifies CASSPPRRDRGLGDEKLFF.